The 24 T cell receptor beta chains presented below share a single source sample, sequenced in a study of graft-versus-host responses after intestinal transplantation. Sequenced by immunoSEQ multiplex PCR; TCRdb stores in-frame clones only, minus some. Of some 140,000 clones detected, just over 90% appear once; the ten largest clones hold approximately 0.17%. These TCRs' antigens remain unknown. This specimen consisted of unstimulated CD4+ T cells sorted from spleen or lymph node cells, obtained before intestinal transplant. The receptors stem from a human donor who received an intestinal transplant.

The gene calls are TRBV10-3 and TRBJ1-5, with D possibly matching TRBD1 (5 bases). CDR3 length equals 13 residues. The germline V gene encodes CDR1 ENHRY and CDR2 SYGVKD. V lost 4 bases and J 3 bases, leaving 7 bases between the germline ends. CDR3 region: CAISGGDNQPQHF. The CDR3, as DNA: TGTGCCATCAGTGGAGGGGACAATCAGCCCCAGCATTTT.

This clone was counted a single time. The rearrangement links TRBV18 to TRBJ1-1; D unclear. The CDR3 is made up of 13 amino acids. Germline loops: CDR1 KGHSH, CDR2 LQKENI. V lost 3 bases and J lost 5, with 10 bases in between. In DNA, the CDR3 is TGTGCCAGCTCACCGCTTGGGCAGACTGAAGCTTTCTTT. This translates into CASSPLGQTEAFF.

The chain is built from TRBV10-3 and TRBJ2-3, with D unresolved. V was shortened by 11 bases and J by 9 bases, with 9 bases between the two germline ends. Looked up from germline, CDR1 is ENHRY and CDR2 is SYGVKD. The CDR3 totals 9 residues. CDR3 bases: TGTGCCGCCGGCCTGACGCAGTATTTT. This translates into CAAGLTQYF.

V is TRBV2 and J is TRBJ2-3, with D perhaps matching TRBD1 (5 bases). There are 13 residues in the CDR3. Germline lookup yields CDR1 SNHLY and CDR2 FYNNEI. V was trimmed by 1 base and J by 5 bases, leaving 7 bases between them. The CDR3 DNA sequence: TGTGCCAGCAGTGAAGGGACACGAGATACGCAGTATTTT. Protein sequence: CASSEGTRDTQYF.

CDR3 sequence reads: CASSSRVTQYF. The CDR3 DNA sequence: TGTGCCAGCAGCTCCAGAGTTACCCAGTACTTC. The J gene is TRBJ2-5, the V gene TRBV11-2; unclear D gene. Germline lookup yields CDR1 SGHAT and CDR2 FQNNGV. V lost 4 bases and J lost 8, with 8 bases in between. The CDR3 has 11 residues. The variable domain in full, completed from reference TRBV11-2 and TRBJ2-5, reads EAGVAQSPRYKIIEKRQSVAFWCNPISGHATLYWYQQILGQGPKLLIQFQNNGVVDDSQLPKDRFSAERLKGVDSTLKIQPAKLEDSAVYLCASSSRVTQYFGPGTRLLVL.

This clone was seen once. J is TRBJ1-1 and V is TRBV6-5, with TRBD1 identical over 7 bases. Trimming removed 10 bases from V and 11 bases from J; junction bases left unmatched: 13. The CDR3 spans 12 residues. Germline CDR1 MNHEY, CDR2 SVGAGI. The CDR3 bases are TGTGCCACTTCCCCCCGGGACAGCGAGGCTTTCTTT. It yields the protein CATSPRDSEAFF.

V usage is TRBV6-6 and J usage is TRBJ1-5; D not certain. Germline CDR1 and CDR2: MNHNY and SVGAGI (reference sequence). CDR3 length: 13 amino acids. V was pared by 0 bases and J by 7 bases, with 7 bases between. CDR3 amino acids: CASSYSTRQPQHF. The CDR3 DNA sequence: TGTGCCAGCAGTTACTCGACGCGCCAGCCCCAGCATTTT.

The count of this clone is one. CDR3 sequence: CASSVGTGASSYNSPLHF. CDR3 nucleotides: TGTGCCAGCAGTGTCGGGACAGGTGCAAGCTCCTATAATTCACCCCTCCACTTT. This sequence joins TRBV6-1 and TRBJ1-6, with 8 positions matching TRBD1. Germline V CDR1 and CDR2: MNHNS, SASEGT. With V trimmed by 4 bases and J by 0 bases, 8 bases remained unmatched. The CDR3 has 18 residues.

In its sample, this clone was seen once. This sequence joins TRBV6-6 and TRBJ1-5; D uncertain. Deletions cut 0 bases from V and 9 bases from J, with 12 bases between. Germline assignment: CDR1 MNHNY and CDR2 SVGAGI (reference sequence). The CDR3 extends over 14 amino acids. The CDR3 loop is CASSYSGSAGPQHF. The CDR3 DNA is TGTGCCAGCAGTTACTCAGGTTCTGCTGGGCCCCAGCATTTT.

The rearrangement uses TRBV5-4 and TRBJ1-2; D gene uncertain. The CDR3 has 15 residues. Germline V gene sequence: CDR1 SGHNT, CDR2 YYREEE (reference sequence). Trimming shortened V by 1 base and J by 3 bases, and 13 bases separated the two germline ends. DNA of the CDR3: TGTGCCAGCAGCTTGAGTAGTAGCCTAGACTATGGCTACACCTTC. It specifies CASSLSSSLDYGYTF.

The chain couples TRBV9 to TRBJ2-3, with TRBD2 matching over 9 bases. Germline CDR1 reads SGDLS; CDR2 reads YYNGEE. The CDR3 spans 15 residues. V gave up 3 bases and J gave up 2 bases; unmatched junction bases: 4. The DNA for the CDR3 is TGTGCCAGCAGCGATAGCGGGGGATACACAGATACGCAGTATTTT. Protein sequence: CASSDSGGYTDTQYF.

The chain joins TRBV9 to TRBJ1-3, with D perhaps matching TRBD1 (6 bases). V dropped 3 bases and J dropped 9 bases, with 19 bases sitting between them. CDR1 is SGDLS and CDR2 is YYNGEE in the germline V gene. The CDR3 extends over 15 amino acids. The chain's CDR3 is CASSARDTRPATIYF. The CDR3 DNA follows: TGTGCCAGCAGCGCCCGGGACACCCGCCCAGCCACCATATATTTT.

V is TRBV18 and J is TRBJ2-7; 8 bases line up with TRBD1. The CDR3 extends over 15 amino acids. V lost 5 bases, J lost 5 bases, and 11 bases stayed unmatched. The germline gives CDR1 KGHSH, CDR2 LQKENI. CDR3 DNA: TGTGCCAGCTCATTCGGGCAGGGGGCTGGAGACGAGCAGTACTTC. Translating it yields CASSFGQGAGDEQYF.

This clone was seen once. The chain joins TRBV15 to TRBJ1-5; D might be TRBD1 (6 bases). Trimming removed 0 bases from V and 2 bases from J, with 14 bases in between. Per germline, CDR1 LNHNV and CDR2 YYDKDF (reference sequence). CDR3 length: 17 amino acids. The CDR3 here is CATSRDGVGGGNQPQHF. The DNA of the CDR3 is TGTGCCACCAGCAGAGATGGGGTAGGGGGTGGCAATCAGCCCCAGCATTTT. The whole variable domain, filled in from reference TRBV15 and TRBJ1-5, reads DAMVIQNPRYQVTQFGKPVTLSCSQTLNHNVMYWYQQKSSQAPKLLFHYYDKDFNNEADTPDNFQSRRPNTSFCFLDIRSPGLGDTAMYLCATSRDGVGGGNQPQHFGDGTRLSIL.

The chain combines TRBV5-1 with TRBJ1-3, with D uncertain. The CDR3 has 15 residues. V lost 5 bases and J 0 bases, leaving 12 bases between the germline ends. CDR1 and CDR2 (germline): SGHRS, YFSETQ. The CDR3 reads CASSWTSSSGNTIYF. DNA for the CDR3: TGCGCCAGCAGTTGGACGTCCAGCTCTGGAAACACCATATATTTT.

The V and J genes are TRBV18 and TRBJ1-5; D remains unclear. Trimming took 3 bases from V and 5 from J, leaving 5 bases between them. The CDR3 extends over 12 amino acids. Germline loops: CDR1 KGHSH, CDR2 LQKENI. CDR3 nucleotide sequence: TGTGCCAGCTCACCGCCCTATCAGCCCCAGCATTTT. This translates into CASSPPYQPQHF.

As DNA, the CDR3 is TGTGCCAGCAGTGCAGAGGCAGGAGGGAATCAGCCCCAGCATTTT. Amino acid sequence: CASSAEAGGNQPQHF. The chain links TRBV2 to TRBJ1-5; D gene ambiguous. CDR1 is SNHLY, CDR2 FYNNEI, per germline. CDR3 length equals 15 residues. Trimming stripped 4 bases from V and 4 bases from J, with 14 bases between.

V usage is TRBV4-1 and J usage is TRBJ2-3; 7 positions match TRBD2. CDR1 MGHRA and CDR2 YSYEKL come from the germline V gene. This CDR3 is 15 amino acids long. Losses at the gene ends were 4 bases for V and 2 bases for J; bases not matched to a gene: 6. The CDR3 coding sequence is TGCGCCAGCAGCCTAAGAGCGGGGCTCACAGATACGCAGTATTTT. Residues: CASSLRAGLTDTQYF.

V usage is TRBV9 and J usage is TRBJ2-2, with 8 bases aligning to TRBD1. With 0 bases clipped from V and 6 bases from J, the junction kept 13 bases outside the gene matches. CDR3 length: 18 amino acids. Germline V gene lookup returns CDR1 SGDLS and CDR2 YYNGEE. This CDR3 reads CASSVGNQVTGASGELFF. As DNA, the CDR3 is TGTGCCAGCAGCGTAGGTAATCAGGTGACAGGGGCTTCCGGGGAGCTGTTTTTT.

The genes are TRBV5-1 and TRBJ2-6; D remains unclear. Trimming left V 3 bases short and J 4 bases short, with 11 bases between. Per germline, CDR1 SGHRS and CDR2 YFSETQ. The CDR3 spans 15 residues. The CDR3 nucleotides read TGCGCCAGCAGCTCCTTATCGACAGGGGCCAACGTCCTGACTTTC. Its translation: CASSSLSTGANVLTF. The whole variable domain, filled in from reference TRBV5-1 and TRBJ2-6, reads KAGVTQTPRYLIKTRGQQVTLSCSPISGHRSVSWYQQTPGQGLQFLFEYFSETQRNKGNFPGRFSGRQFSNSRSEMNVSTLELGDSALYLCASSSLSTGANVLTFGAGSRLTVL.

This clone was found a few times. The V call is TRBV6-1, the J call TRBJ2-3, with a tentative D call TRBD2 (6 bases). Germline assignment: CDR1 MNHNS and CDR2 SASEGT. V was cut by 3 bases and J by 0 bases, with 10 bases left in between. The CDR3 length is 15 residues. The CDR3 protein is CASSDRRGSTDTQYF. The CDR3 DNA is TGTGCCAGCAGTGATAGACGGGGGAGCACAGATACGCAGTATTTT.

The rearrangement joins TRBV5-1 to TRBJ2-5, with unresolved D. The CDR3 length is 13 residues. Germline CDR1 reads SGHRS; CDR2 reads YFSETQ. V shed 4 bases and J shed 6 bases, with 13 bases lying between them. As DNA, the CDR3 is TGCGCCAGCAGCATGAGCCTCGAGCAGACCCAGTACTTC. Its translation is CASSMSLEQTQYF. Combining the CDR3 with reference TRBV5-1 and TRBJ2-5 gives the whole variable domain KAGVTQTPRYLIKTRGQQVTLSCSPISGHRSVSWYQQTPGQGLQFLFEYFSETQRNKGNFPGRFSGRQFSNSRSEMNVSTLELGDSALYLCASSMSLEQTQYFGPGTRLLVL.

This chain connects TRBV7-9 to TRBJ2-7, with a possible D match to TRBD1 (6 bases). V dropped 1 base and J dropped 2 bases, with 12 bases sitting between them. The length of the CDR3 is 15 residues. CDR1 and CDR2 from the germline V gene are SEHNR and FQNEAQ (reference sequence). As DNA, the CDR3 is TGTGCCAGCAGCTTAGGGTTCACAGGGCCCTACGAGCAGTACTTC. Translation: CASSLGFTGPYEQYF.

The chain combines TRBV11-2 with TRBJ1-1; possible D gene TRBD1, 6 bases. The CDR3 is 16 amino acids. V gave up 3 bases and J gave up 4 bases, with 18 bases separating them. Germline-derived CDR1 and CDR2 are SGHAT and FQNNGV. The CDR3 spells CASSFRQQGRSTEAFF. CDR3 sequence (DNA): TGTGCCAGCAGCTTTCGGCAACAGGGAAGGAGCACTGAAGCTTTCTTT. The entire variable domain, with the rest obtained from reference TRBV11-2 and TRBJ1-1, is as follows: EAGVAQSPRYKIIEKRQSVAFWCNPISGHATLYWYQQILGQGPKLLIQFQNNGVVDDSQLPKDRFSAERLKGVDSTLKIQPAKLEDSAVYLCASSFRQQGRSTEAFFGQGTRLTVV.